In this sample, the clone carrying this T cell receptor (beta chain) turned up a few times. No antigen is known for it. This CDR3 is built from 15 residues. V dropped 4 bases and J dropped 3 bases, with 14 bases sitting between them. Looked up from germline, CDR1 is SGHTS and CDR2 is YDEGEE. Researchers divided each subset's genomic DNA evenly across several immunoSEQ plates. Here immunoSEQ multiplex PCR was the method, and the copy in TCRdb shows in-frame clones only, minus some. Altogether a few hundred thousand clones are present, 65% to 70% being singletons, with the ten largest covering approximately 12%. These data come from a study of shared clonotypes between healthy human individuals. Study context: Each donor's CD4 naive and CD4 memory cells filled three plates apiece, CD8 naive two, and CD8 memory one.

Each sample came from a Caucasian adult donor living in Nashville, Tennessee. Whole-study results and caveats: Among a few donors, roughly 5% of naive CD4 clonotypes were found in common.

This receptor was identified in a man under 40 in good health. V and J are TRBV5-8 and TRBJ1-5; TRBD1 might be the D (6 bases). Material for sequencing was memory CD4+ T cells sorted from blood. Subset reported: CD45RA-negative fraction. Here the CDR3 reads CASSGGRGTNQPQHF. The CDR3 DNA sequence: TGTGCCAGCAGCGGGGGGCGCGGCACCAATCAGCCCCAGCATTTT. Together with reference TRBV5-8 and TRBJ1-5, the CDR3 gives the full variable domain: EAGVTQSPTHLIKTRGQQATLRCSPISGHTSVYWYQQALGLGLQFLLWYDEGEERNRGNFPPRFSGRQFPNYSSELNVNALELEDSALYLCASSGGRGTNQPQHFGDGTRLSIL.